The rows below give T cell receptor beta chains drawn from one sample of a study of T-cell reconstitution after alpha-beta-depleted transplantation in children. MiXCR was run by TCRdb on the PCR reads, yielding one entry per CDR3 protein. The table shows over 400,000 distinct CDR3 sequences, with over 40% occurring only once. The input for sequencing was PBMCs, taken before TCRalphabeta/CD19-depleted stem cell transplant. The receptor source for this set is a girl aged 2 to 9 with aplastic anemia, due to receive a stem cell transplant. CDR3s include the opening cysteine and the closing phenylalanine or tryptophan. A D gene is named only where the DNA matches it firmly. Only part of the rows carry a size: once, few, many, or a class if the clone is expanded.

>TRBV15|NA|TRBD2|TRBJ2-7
CATSREEGPEQYF
TGTGCCACCAGCCGGGAGGAGGGGCCCGAGCAGTACTTC
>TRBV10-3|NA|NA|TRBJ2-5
CAITPDLSSETQYF
TGTGCCATCACCCCGGACTTGTCTTCGGAGACCCAGTACTTC
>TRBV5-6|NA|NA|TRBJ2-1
CASSLKIRGRNEQFF
TGTGCCAGCAGCTTAAAAATACGAGGCCGCAATGAGCAGTTCTTC
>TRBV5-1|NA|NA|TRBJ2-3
CASSWMAGGTTDTQYF
TGCGCCAGCAGCTGGATGGCGGGCGGGACCACAGATACGCAGTATTTT
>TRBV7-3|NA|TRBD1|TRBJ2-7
CASSSRNLRTGGLDEQYF
TGTGCCAGCAGCTCAAGGAACCTGAGGACAGGGGGTTTGGACGAGCAGTACTTC
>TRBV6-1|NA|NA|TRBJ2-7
CASSETRDYEQYF
TGTGCCAGCAGTGAAACCCGGGACTACGAGCAGTACTTC
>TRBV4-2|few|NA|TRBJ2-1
CASSQDTARVSSYNEQFF
TGTGCCAGCAGCCAAGATACGGCACGGGTAAGCTCCTACAATGAGCAGTTCTTC
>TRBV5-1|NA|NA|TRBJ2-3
CASSLDGVGDTQYF
TGCGCCAGCAGCTTGGATGGGGTTGGGGATACGCAGTATTTT
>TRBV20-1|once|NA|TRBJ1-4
CSAPASPNEKLFF
TGCAGTGCTCCCGCGAGTCCAAATGAAAAACTGTTTTTT
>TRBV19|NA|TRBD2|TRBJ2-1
CASSMFGGAQYSYNEQFF
TGTGCCAGTAGTATGTTCGGGGGGGCCCAATACTCCTACAATGAGCAGTTCTTC
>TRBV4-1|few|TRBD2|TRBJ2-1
CASSQRDMGLAVNEQFF
TGCGCCAGCAGCCAAAGGGACATGGGACTAGCGGTTAATGAGCAGTTCTTC
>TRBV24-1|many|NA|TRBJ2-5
CATSDFGSPETQYF
TGTGCCACCAGTGATTTTGGCTCCCCCGAGACCCAGTACTTC
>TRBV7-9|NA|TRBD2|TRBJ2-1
CASSLAGTSGGSKGSYNEQFF
TGTGCCAGCAGCTTGGCCGGGACTAGCGGGGGGTCAAAAGGCTCCTACAATGAGCAGTTCTTC
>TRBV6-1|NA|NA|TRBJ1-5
CASSKGREQPQHF
TGTGCCAGCAGTAAGGGGCGAGAACAGCCCCAGCATTTT
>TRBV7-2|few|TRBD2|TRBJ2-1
CASSLAHGGSYNEQFF
TGTGCCAGCAGCTTAGCGCACGGGGGGAGTTACAATGAGCAGTTCTTC
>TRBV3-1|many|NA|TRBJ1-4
CASRRGEKLFF
TGTGCCAGCAGGCGGGGAGAAAAACTGTTTTTT
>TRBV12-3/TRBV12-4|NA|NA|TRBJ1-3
CASATGSSSGNTIYF
TGTGCCAGCGCTACAGGGTCCAGCTCTGGAAACACCATATATTTT
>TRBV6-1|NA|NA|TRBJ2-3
CASSDPKASYPTDTQYF
TGTGCCAGCAGCGACCCTAAAGCGAGCTACCCCACAGATACGCAGTATTTT
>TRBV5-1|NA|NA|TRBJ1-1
CASSAGRGMNTEAFF
TGCGCCAGCAGCGCTGGCAGGGGTATGAACACTGAAGCTTTCTTT
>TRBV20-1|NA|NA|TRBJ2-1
CSASRGGSYNEQFF
TGCAGTGCTAGCCGAGGGGGGTCCTACAATGAGCAGTTCTTC
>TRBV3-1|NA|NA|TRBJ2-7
CASSQGWQNYEQYF
TGTGCCAGCAGCCAAGGATGGCAAAACTACGAGCAGTACTTC
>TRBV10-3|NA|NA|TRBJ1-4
CAISGSGSLGEKLFF
TGTGCCATCAGTGGATCAGGGAGTCTCGGTGAAAAACTGTTTTTT
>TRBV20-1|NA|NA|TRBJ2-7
CSARRTASYEQYF
TGCAGTGCTAGGAGGACCGCCTCCTACGAGCAGTACTTC
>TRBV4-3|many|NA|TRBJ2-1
CASSQGEGSVYNEQFF
TGCGCCAGCAGCCAAGGGGAAGGGTCGGTCTACAATGAGCAGTTCTTC
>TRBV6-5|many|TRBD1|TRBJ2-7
CASSYRGQGVYEQYF
TGTGCCAGCAGTTACCGGGGACAGGGGGTCTACGAGCAGTACTTC
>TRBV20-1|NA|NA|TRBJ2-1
CSAYRGADNEQFF
TGCAGTGCTTACCGTGGGGCCGACAATGAGCAGTTCTTC
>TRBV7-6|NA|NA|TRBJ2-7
CASSSFPGPSYEQYF
TGTGCCAGCAGCTCCTTCCCGGGGCCCTCTTACGAGCAGTACTTC
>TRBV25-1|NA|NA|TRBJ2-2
CASSDRAHTGELFF
TGTGCCAGCAGTGACAGGGCTCACACCGGGGAGCTGTTTTTT
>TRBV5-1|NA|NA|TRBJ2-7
CASSQGRTSYEQYF
TGCGCCAGCAGCCAAGGACGGACCTCCTACGAGCAGTACTTC
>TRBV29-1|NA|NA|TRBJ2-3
CSTDTQYF
TGCAGCACAGATACGCAGTATTTT
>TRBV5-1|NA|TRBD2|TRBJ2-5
CASRLAGTKETQYF
TGCGCCAGCAGATTAGCGGGAACGAAAGAGACCCAGTACTTC
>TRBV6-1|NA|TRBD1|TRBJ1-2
CASTQGGVVDGYTF
TGTGCCAGCACCCAGGGGGGAGTAGTCGATGGCTACACCTTC
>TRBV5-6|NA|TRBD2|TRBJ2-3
CASSLGAGGFTDTQYF
TGTGCCAGCAGCTTGGGGGCGGGGGGCTTCACAGATACGCAGTATTTT
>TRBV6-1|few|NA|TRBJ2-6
CASSDSATVHFANVLTF
TGTGCCAGCAGTGATTCTGCGACAGTCCACTTCGCCAACGTCCTGACTTTC
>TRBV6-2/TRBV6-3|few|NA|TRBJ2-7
CASKPAAYEQYF
TGTGCCAGCAAGCCTGCTGCCTACGAGCAGTACTTC
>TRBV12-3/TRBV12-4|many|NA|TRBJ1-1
CASSFDMNTEAFF
TGTGCCAGCAGCTTCGACATGAACACTGAAGCTTTCTTT
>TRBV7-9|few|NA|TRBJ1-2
CASSLGDAGYTF
TGTGCCAGCAGCTTAGGGGACGCCGGCTACACCTTC
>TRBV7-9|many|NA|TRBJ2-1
CASSFLSGVVGEQFF
TGTGCCAGCAGCTTCTTATCGGGAGTAGTAGGTGAGCAGTTCTTC
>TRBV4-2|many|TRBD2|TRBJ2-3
CASSQESPAGADTQYF
TGTGCCAGCAGCCAAGAAAGCCCCGCGGGAGCAGATACGCAGTATTTT
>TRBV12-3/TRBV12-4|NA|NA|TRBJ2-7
CASRPSGWAYEQYF
TGTGCCAGCAGACCCTCGGGGTGGGCCTACGAGCAGTACTTC
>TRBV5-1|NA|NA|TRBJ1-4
CASSLAIGTPEKLFF
TGCGCCAGCAGCTTGGCCATCGGGACTCCTGAAAAACTGTTTTTT
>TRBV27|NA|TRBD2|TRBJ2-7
CASSLSSGSIYEQYF
TGTGCCAGCAGTTTATCTAGCGGGAGCATCTACGAGCAGTACTTC
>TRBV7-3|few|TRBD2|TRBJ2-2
CASSPGTGGRGGELFF
TGTGCCAGCAGCCCCGGAACGGGGGGGCGCGGCGGGGAGCTGTTTTTT
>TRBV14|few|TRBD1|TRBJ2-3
CASSQGWDRSTDTQYF
TGTGCCAGCAGCCAAGGCTGGGACAGGTCCACAGATACGCAGTATTTT
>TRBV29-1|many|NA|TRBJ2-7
CSVGELGFEQYF
TGCAGCGTAGGGGAGTTGGGGTTCGAGCAGTACTTC
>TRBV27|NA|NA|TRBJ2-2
CASSSLRTGELFF
TGTGCCAGCAGTTCCCTTCGGACGGGGGAGCTGTTTTTT
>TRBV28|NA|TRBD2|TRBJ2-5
CASSPTGTMQETQYF
TGTGCCAGCAGCCCGACCGGGACTATGCAAGAGACCCAGTACTTC
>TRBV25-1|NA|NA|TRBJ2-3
CASSEFRGEITDTQYF
TGTGCCAGCAGTGAATTCAGGGGCGAGATCACAGATACGCAGTATTTT
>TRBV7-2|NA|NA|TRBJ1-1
CASSFVGPNTEAFF
TGTGCCAGCAGCTTCGTCGGACCGAACACTGAAGCTTTCTTT
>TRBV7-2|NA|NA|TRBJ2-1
CASSLRFLDEQFF
TGTGCCAGCAGCTTACGGTTTTTGGATGAGCAGTTCTTC
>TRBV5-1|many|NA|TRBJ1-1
CASSIRTSRTQAFF
TGCGCCAGCAGTATCCGGACCTCCCGGACCCAAGCTTTCTTT
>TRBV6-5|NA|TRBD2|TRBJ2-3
CASSYGGGAPDTQYF
TGTGCCAGCAGTTACGGCGGGGGGGCCCCAGATACGCAGTATTTT
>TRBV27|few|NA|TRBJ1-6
CASSLSRTNSYNSPLHF
TGTGCCAGCAGTTTATCTCGGACCAACTCCTATAATTCACCCCTCCACTTT